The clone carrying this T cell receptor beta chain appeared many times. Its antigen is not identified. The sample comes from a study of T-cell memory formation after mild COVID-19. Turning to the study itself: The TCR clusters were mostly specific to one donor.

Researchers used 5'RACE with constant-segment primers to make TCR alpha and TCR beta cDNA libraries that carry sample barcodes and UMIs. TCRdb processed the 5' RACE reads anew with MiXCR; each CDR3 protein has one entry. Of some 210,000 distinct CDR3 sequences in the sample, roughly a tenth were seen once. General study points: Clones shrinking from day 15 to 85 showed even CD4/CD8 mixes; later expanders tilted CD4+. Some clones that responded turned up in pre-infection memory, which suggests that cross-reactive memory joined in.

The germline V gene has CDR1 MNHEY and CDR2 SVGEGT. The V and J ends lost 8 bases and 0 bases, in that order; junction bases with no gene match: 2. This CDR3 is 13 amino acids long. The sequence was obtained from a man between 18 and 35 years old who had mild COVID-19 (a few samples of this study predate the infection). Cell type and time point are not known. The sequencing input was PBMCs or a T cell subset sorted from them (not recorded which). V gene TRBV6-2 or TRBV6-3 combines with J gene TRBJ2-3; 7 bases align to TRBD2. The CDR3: CASGTTSTDTQYF. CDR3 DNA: TGTGCCAGCGGGACTACTAGCACAGATACGCAGTATTTT.